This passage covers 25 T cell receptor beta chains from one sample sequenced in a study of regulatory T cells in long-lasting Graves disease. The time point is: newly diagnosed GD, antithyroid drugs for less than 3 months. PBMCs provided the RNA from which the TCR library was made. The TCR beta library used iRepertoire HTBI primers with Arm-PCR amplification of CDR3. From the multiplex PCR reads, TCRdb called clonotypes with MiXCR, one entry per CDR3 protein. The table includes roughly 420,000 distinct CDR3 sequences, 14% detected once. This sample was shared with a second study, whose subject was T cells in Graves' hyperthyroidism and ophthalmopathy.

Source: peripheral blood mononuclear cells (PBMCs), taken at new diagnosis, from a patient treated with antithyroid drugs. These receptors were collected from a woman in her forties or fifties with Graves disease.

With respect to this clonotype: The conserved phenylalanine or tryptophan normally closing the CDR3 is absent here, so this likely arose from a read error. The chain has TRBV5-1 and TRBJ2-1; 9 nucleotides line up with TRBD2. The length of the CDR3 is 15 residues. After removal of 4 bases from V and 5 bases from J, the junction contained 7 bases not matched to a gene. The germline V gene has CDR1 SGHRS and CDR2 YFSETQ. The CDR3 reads CASSLRLAGNNEQFY. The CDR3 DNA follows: TGCGCCAGCAGCCTAAGGCTAGCGGGGAACAATGAGCAGTTCTAC.

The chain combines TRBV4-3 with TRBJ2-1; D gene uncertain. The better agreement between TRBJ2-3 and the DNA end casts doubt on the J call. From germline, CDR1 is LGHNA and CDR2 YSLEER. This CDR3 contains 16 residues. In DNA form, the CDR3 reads TGCGCCAGCAGCCAAGAGGTCTTCGGCGGCACAGATACGCAGTATTTT. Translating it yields CASSQEVFGGTDTQYF.

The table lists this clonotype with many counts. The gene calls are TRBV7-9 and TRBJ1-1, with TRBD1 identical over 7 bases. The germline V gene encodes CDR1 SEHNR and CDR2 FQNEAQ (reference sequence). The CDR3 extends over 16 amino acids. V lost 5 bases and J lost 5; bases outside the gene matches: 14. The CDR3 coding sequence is TGTGCCAGCAGCACCCGACAGGGAGAGAGAGGAACTGAAGCTTTCTTT. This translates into CASSTRQGERGTEAFF. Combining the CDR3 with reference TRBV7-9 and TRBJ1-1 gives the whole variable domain DTGVSQNPRHKITKRGQNVTFRCDPISEHNRLYWYRQTLGQGPEFLTYFQNEAQLEKSRLLSDRFSAERPKGSFSTLEIQRTEQGDSAMYLCASSTRQGERGTEAFFGQGTRLTVV.

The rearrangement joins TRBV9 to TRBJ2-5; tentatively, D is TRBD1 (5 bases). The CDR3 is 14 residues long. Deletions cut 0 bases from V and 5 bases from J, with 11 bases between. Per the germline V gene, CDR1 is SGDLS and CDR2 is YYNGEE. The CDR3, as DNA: TGTGCCAGCAGCGTAGACTGGAACAGGGAGACCCAGTACTTC. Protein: CASSVDWNRETQYF.

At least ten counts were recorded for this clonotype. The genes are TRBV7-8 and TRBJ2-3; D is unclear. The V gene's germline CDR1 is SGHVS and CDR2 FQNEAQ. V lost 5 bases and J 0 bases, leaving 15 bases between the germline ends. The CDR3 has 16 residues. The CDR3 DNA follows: TGTGCCAGCAGCCCATACTCTATCGGGAGCACAGATACGCAGTATTTT. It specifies CASSPYSIGSTDTQYF.

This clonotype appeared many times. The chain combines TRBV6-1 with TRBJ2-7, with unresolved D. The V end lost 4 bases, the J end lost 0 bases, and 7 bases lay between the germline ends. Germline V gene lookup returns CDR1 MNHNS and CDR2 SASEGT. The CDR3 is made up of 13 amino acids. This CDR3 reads CASSASFSYEQYF. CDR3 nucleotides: TGTGCCAGCAGTGCCAGTTTCTCCTACGAGCAGTACTTC.

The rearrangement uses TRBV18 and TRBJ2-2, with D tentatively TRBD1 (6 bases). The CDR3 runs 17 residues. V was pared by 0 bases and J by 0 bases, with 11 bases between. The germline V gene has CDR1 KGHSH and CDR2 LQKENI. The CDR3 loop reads CASSPPSGATNTGELFF. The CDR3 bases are TGTGCCAGCTCACCACCTTCAGGGGCTACGAACACCGGGGAGCTGTTTTTT.

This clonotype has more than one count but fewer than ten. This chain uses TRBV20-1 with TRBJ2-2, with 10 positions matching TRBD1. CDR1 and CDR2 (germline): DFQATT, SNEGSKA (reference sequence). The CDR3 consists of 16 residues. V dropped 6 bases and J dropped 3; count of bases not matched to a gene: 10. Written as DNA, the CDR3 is TGCAGTGCAGCCCCGACAGGGGGCGCGTACACCGGGGAGCTGTTTTTT. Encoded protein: CSAAPTGGAYTGELFF.

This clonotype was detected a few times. The CDR3 protein is CASDRGGRFYGYTF. The CDR3 DNA follows: TGTGCCAGCGACCGAGGGGGGCGCTTCTATGGCTACACCTTC. The chain combines TRBV28 with TRBJ1-2, with D perhaps matching TRBD1 (6 bases). Germline-derived CDR1 and CDR2 are MDHEN and SYDVKM. With 8 bases removed from V and 4 bases from J, the gap between germline ends came to 17 bases. The CDR3 runs to 14 residues.

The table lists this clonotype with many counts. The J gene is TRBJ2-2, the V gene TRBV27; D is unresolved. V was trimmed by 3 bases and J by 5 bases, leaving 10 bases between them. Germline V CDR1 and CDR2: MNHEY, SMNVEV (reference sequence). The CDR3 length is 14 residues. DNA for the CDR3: TGTGCCAGCAGTTTTTTGACATCGACCGGGGAGCTGTTTTTT. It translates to CASSFLTSTGELFF.

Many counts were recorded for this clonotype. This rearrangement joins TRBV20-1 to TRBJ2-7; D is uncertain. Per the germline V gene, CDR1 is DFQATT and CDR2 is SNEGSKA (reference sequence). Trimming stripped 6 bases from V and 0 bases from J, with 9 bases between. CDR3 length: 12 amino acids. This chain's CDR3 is CSAPGGSYEQYF. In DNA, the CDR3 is TGCAGTGCCCCTGGCGGCTCCTACGAGCAGTACTTC.

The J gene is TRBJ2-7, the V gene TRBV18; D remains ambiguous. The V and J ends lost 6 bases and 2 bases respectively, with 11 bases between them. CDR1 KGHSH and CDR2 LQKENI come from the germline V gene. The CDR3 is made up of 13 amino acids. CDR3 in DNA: TGTGCCAGCTCGGCGGACGAAACCTACGAGCAGTACTTC. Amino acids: CASSADETYEQYF.

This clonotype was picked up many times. The CDR3 region has the DNA TGTGCCAGCAGCTTGGGGGACACTTCACCCCTCCACTTT. This gives the protein CASSLGDTSPLHF. V and J are TRBV5-6 and TRBJ1-6; D is perhaps TRBD1 (6 bases). Trimming took off 0 bases at V and 9 bases at J, with 7 bases between the two ends. The germline V gene encodes CDR1 SGHDT and CDR2 YYEEEE. The CDR3 loop spans 13 amino acids. Full variable domain (remainder filled in from reference TRBV5-6 and TRBJ1-6): DAGVTQSPTHLIKTRGQQVTLRCSPKSGHDTVSWYQQALGQGPQFIFQYYEEEERQRGNFPDRFSGHQFPNYSSELNVNALLLGDSALYLCASSLGDTSPLHFGNGTRLTVT.

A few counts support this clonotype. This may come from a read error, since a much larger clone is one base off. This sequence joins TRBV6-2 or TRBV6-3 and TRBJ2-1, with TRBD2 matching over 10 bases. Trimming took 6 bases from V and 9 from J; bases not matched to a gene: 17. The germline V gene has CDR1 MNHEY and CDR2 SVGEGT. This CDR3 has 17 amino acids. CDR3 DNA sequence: TGTGCCAGCAGCGAGGTCCCCGCGGGACTAGCGCCCAGTGAGCAGTTCTTC. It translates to CASSEVPAGLAPSEQFF.

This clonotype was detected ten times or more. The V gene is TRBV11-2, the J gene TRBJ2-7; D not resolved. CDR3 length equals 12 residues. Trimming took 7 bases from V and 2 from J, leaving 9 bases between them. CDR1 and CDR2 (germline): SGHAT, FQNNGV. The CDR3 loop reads CASTPVPYEQYF. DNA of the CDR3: TGTGCCAGCACTCCGGTCCCCTACGAGCAGTACTTC.

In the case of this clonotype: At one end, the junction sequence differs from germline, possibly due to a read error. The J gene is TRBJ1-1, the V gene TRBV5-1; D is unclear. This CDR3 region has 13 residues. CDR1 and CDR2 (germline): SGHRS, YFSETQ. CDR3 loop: CASSSQLNTESFF. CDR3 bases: TGCGCCAGCAGCTCCCAACTGAACACTGAATCTTTCTTT. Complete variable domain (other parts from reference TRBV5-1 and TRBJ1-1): KAGVTQTPRYLIKTRGQQVTLSCSPISGHRSVSWYQQTPGQGLQFLFEYFSETQRNKGNFPGRFSGRQFSNSRSEMNVSTLELGDSALYLCASSSQLNTESFFGQGTRLTVV.

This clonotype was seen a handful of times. The CDR3 DNA sequence: TGCGCCAGCAGCTTGACCCCAAGCGCGGATGAGACCCAGTACTTC. Amino acid sequence: CASSLTPSADETQYF. This chain joins TRBV5-1 and TRBJ2-5; no definite D call. From germline, CDR1 is SGHRS and CDR2 YFSETQ. This CDR3 spans 15 amino acids. V lost 1 base to trimming and J lost 5 bases, with 15 bases between them.

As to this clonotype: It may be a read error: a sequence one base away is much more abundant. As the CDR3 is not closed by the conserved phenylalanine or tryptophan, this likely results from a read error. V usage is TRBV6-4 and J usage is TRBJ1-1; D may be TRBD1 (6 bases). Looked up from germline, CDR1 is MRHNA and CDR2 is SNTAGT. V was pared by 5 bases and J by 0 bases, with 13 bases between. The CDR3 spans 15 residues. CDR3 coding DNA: TGTGCCAGCAGTCCTCCCGGGGGCGTGAACACTGAAGCTTTCCTT. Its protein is CASSPPGGVNTEAFL.

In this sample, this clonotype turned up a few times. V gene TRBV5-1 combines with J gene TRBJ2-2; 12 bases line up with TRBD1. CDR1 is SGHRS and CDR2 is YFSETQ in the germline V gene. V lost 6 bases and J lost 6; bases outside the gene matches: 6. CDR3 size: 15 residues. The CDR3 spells CASTSGTGGSGELFF. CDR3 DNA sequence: TGCGCCAGCACCTCCGGGACAGGGGGCTCCGGGGAGCTGTTTTTT.

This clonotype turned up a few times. In DNA form, the CDR3 reads TGCGCCAGCAGCTTGGTTGGGACGGAATACAATGAGCAGTTCTTC. Its translation: CASSLVGTEYNEQFF. This chain connects TRBV5-1 to TRBJ2-1; D may be TRBD1 or TRBD2 (5 bases each). Trimming left V 0 bases short and J 4 bases short, with 11 bases between. The CDR3 covers 15 residues. Germline CDR1 and CDR2: SGHRS and YFSETQ.

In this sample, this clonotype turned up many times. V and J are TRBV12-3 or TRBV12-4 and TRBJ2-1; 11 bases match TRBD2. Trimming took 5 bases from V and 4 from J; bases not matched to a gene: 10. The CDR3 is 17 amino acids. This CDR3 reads CASSPTSGTYPYNEQFF. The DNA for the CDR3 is TGTGCCAGCAGTCCGACTAGCGGGACCTACCCGTACAATGAGCAGTTCTTC.

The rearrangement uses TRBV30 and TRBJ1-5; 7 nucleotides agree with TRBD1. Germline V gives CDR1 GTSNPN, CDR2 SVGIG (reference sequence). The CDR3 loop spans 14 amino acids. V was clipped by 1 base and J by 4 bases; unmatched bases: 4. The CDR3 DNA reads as TGTGCCTGGAGTGCCGGGACAGTGAATCAGCCCCAGCATTTT. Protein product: CAWSAGTVNQPQHF. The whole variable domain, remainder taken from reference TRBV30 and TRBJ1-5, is SQTIHQWPATLVQPVGSPLSLECTVEGTSNPNLYWYRQAAGRGLQLLFYSVGIGQISSEVPQNLSASRPQDRQFILSSKKLLLSDSGFYLCAWSAGTVNQPQHFGDGTRLSIL.

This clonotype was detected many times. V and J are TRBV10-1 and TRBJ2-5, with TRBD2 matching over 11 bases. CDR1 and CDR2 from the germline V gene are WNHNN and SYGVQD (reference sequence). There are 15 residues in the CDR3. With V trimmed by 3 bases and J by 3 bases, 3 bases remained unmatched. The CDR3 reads CASSEGTSGKETQYF. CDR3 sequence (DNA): TGCGCCAGCAGTGAAGGGACTAGCGGAAAAGAGACCCAGTACTTC.

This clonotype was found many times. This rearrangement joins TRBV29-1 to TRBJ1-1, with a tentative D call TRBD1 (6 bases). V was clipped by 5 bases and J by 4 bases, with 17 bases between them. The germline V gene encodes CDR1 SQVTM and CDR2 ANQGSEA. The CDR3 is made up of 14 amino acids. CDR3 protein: CSVCGRGFSTEAFF. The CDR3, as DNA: TGCAGCGTTTGCGGCAGGGGTTTTAGCACTGAAGCTTTCTTT.

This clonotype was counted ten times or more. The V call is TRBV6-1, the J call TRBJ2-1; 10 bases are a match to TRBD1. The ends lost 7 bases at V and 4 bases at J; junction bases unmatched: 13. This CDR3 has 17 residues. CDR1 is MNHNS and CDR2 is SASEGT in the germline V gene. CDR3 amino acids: CASTDGLRQGAYNEQFF. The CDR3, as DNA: TGTGCCAGCACAGACGGGCTTCGACAGGGGGCTTACAATGAGCAGTTCTTC.